This T cell receptor beta chain was sequenced in a study of T cell changes during pregnancy in multiple sclerosis. This CDR3 contains 14 residues. V was cut by 4 bases and J by 4 bases, with 11 bases left in between. Germline loops: CDR1 SGHRS, CDR2 YFSETQ. The repertoire was sequenced with immunoSEQ multiplex PCR; TCRdb's copy has only in-frame clones and lacks some. Of 75,000 to 95,000 clones in the sample, approximately 90% were seen once. This receptor was obtained from a female donor with multiple sclerosis, enrolled in a pregnancy study. The rearrangement uses TRBV5-1 and TRBJ2-2; a possible D gene is TRBD2 (5 bases). The sample was peripheral blood, taken before pregnancy. The CDR3 loop is CASSQTRFTGELFF. In nucleotides, the CDR3 is TGCGCCAGCAGCCAAACTAGATTCACCGGGGAGCTGTTTTTT.